The T cell receptor (beta chain) under discussion was sequenced for a study of blood T cell repertoires in COVID-19. Measured with immunoSEQ multiplex PCR; TCRdb has only the in-frame clones, and not every one. The sample holds 100,000 to 150,000 clones; approximately 90% are singletons and the top ten take about 4.4%. The CDR3 length is 13 residues. With 3 bases removed from V and 4 bases from J, the gap between germline ends came to 9 bases. Germline CDR1 reads MNHNS; CDR2 reads SASEGT. Seattle's cohort entered during active infection and was followed longitudinally. This chain links TRBV6-1 with TRBJ1-2; D uncertain. Material for sequencing was peripheral blood. The source is a man in his 60s with COVID-19, enrolled during active disease. CDR3 residues: CASSELQFYGYTF. Written as DNA, the CDR3 is TGTGCCAGCAGTGAGCTACAGTTCTATGGCTACACCTTC.